Listed below are T cell receptor beta chains from one sample, sequenced in a study of shared clonotypes between healthy human individuals. The assay was immunoSEQ multiplex PCR, and TCRdb's table has in-frame clones only and misses some. The table has just over 2,000,000 clones, 85% to 95% seen once; the top ten hold more than 0.1%. Sequencing used naive CD4+ T cells sorted from blood. The origin of the receptors is a man in his late teens or twenties in good health. The CDR3 runs from the conserved cysteine through the conserved F or W. The order of the fields is J gene, clone size, V gene, D gene, CDR3 protein, CDR3 DNA. A D gene is named only where the DNA matches it firmly. Only some rows state a clone size, as once, few, many or a class for expanded clones.

TRBJ1-2 | - | TRBV6-1 | - | CASRALGVSYGYTF | TGTGCCAGCCGGGCCCTCGGGGTATCCTATGGCTACACCTTC
TRBJ2-3 | - | TRBV7-9 | TRBD2 | CASASGRSTDTQYF | TGTGCCAGTGCTAGCGGGAGGAGCACGGATACGCAGTATTTT
TRBJ1-4 | once | TRBV10-2 | TRBD1 | CASRQGATNEKLFF | TGCGCCAGCAGACAGGGGGCAACTAATGAAAAACTGTTTTTT
TRBJ2-5 | - | TRBV9 | TRBD2 | CASSPRLAGGPTYQETQYF | TGTGCCAGCAGCCCGCGACTAGCGGGAGGACCTACGTACCAAGAGACCCAGTACTTC
TRBJ2-5 | - | TRBV4-1 | TRBD2 | CASSQGLAGGPQGTQYF | TGCGCCAGCAGCCAAGGACTAGCGGGGGGACCCCAGGGGACCCAGTACTTC
TRBJ2-4 | - | TRBV7-2 | - | CASSLEGSKNIQYF | TGTGCCAGCAGCTTAGAGGGTTCCAAAAACATTCAGTACTTC
TRBJ1-5 | - | TRBV28 | - | CASSPSGRGNQPQHF | TGTGCCAGCAGTCCCTCAGGGAGAGGCAATCAGCCCCAGCATTTT
TRBJ1-1 | once | TRBV19 | - | CASSIGQAVTEAFF | TGTGCCAGTAGTATAGGACAGGCCGTCACTGAAGCTTTCTTT
TRBJ1-2 | few | TRBV9 | - | CASSVDSNYGYTF | TGTGCCAGCAGCGTAGACAGTAACTATGGCTACACCTTC
TRBJ1-4 | - | TRBV28 | TRBD1 | CASSVDRVNEKLFF | TGTGCCAGTTCCGTCGACAGGGTTAATGAAAAACTGTTTTTT
TRBJ2-2 | - | TRBV7-8 | - | CASSLEGPGELFF | TGTGCCAGCAGCTTGGAGGGTCCCGGGGAGCTGTTTTTT
TRBJ2-1 | - | TRBV9 | TRBD2 | CASSVGTSGRGEQFF | TGTGCCAGCAGCGTGGGGACTAGCGGGAGAGGTGAGCAGTTCTTC
TRBJ2-7 | - | TRBV5-1 | TRBD2 | CASSSSGGIPYEQYF | TGCGCCAGCAGCTCCTCCGGGGGGATCCCCTACGAGCAGTACTTC
TRBJ2-7 | - | TRBV18 | - | CASSPTATYEQYF | TGTGCCAGCTCACCGACTGCTACCTACGAGCAGTACTTC
TRBJ1-3 | - | TRBV5-1 | - | CASSLVGASGNTIYF | TGCGCCAGCAGCTTGGTGGGGGCCTCTGGAAACACCATATATTTT
TRBJ2-4 | - | TRBV2 | - | CASSAGNKNIQYF | TGTGCCAGCAGTGCCGGGAACAAAAACATTCAGTACTTC
TRBJ2-7 | - | TRBV5-4 | - | CASSPGGMGEQYF | TGTGCCAGCAGCCCTGGGGGGATGGGCGAGCAGTACTTC
TRBJ1-4 | - | TRBV30 | - | CAWTTGWGEKLFF | TGTGCCTGGACGACAGGCTGGGGTGAAAAACTGTTTTTT
TRBJ1-2 | - | TRBV28 | - | CASTPGGRGYTF | TGTGCCAGCACTCCAGGAGGTAGAGGCTACACCTTC
TRBJ2-1 | - | TRBV6-1 | TRBD1 | CASSGTGAYNEQFF | TGTGCCAGCAGTGGGACAGGGGCCTACAATGAGCAGTTCTTC
TRBJ2-5 | - | TRBV7-9 | - | CASSFLGFQETQYF | TGTGCCAGCAGCTTTCTAGGGTTCCAAGAGACCCAGTACTTC
TRBJ2-5 | - | TRBV5-6 | - | CASSLKSKGQETQYF | TGTGCCAGCAGCTTGAAGTCCAAGGGTCAAGAGACCCAGTACTTC
TRBJ1-1 | - | TRBV6-6 | - | CASRGGGSEAFF | TGTGCCAGCAGGGGAGGCGGGTCTGAAGCTTTCTTT
TRBJ2-7 | - | TRBV5-4 | TRBD1 | CASSSDRGLYEQYF | TGTGCCAGCAGCTCGGACAGGGGGCTCTACGAGCAGTACTTC
TRBJ2-1 | - | TRBV2 | - | CASSFRNLSYNEQFF | TGTGCCAGCAGTTTCCGGAATTTATCCTACAATGAGCAGTTCTTC
TRBJ2-1 | - | TRBV5-1 | TRBD1 | CASSLQPGQGALSSYNEQFF | TGCGCCAGCAGCCTACAACCGGGACAGGGGGCCTTAAGCTCCTACAATGAGCAGTTCTTC
TRBJ1-1 | - | TRBV30 | - | CALRGAMNTEAFF | TGTGCCCTACGGGGGGCAATGAACACTGAAGCTTTCTTT
TRBJ2-3 | - | TRBV18 | - | CASSPPAADTQYF | TGTGCCAGCTCACCACCGGCCGCAGATACGCAGTATTTT
TRBJ2-7 | - | TRBV5-8 | TRBD1 | CASSLGAGGSYEQYF | TGTGCCAGCAGCTTGGGGGCAGGGGGCTCCTACGAGCAGTACTTC
TRBJ1-2 | once | TRBV7-9 | - | CASSLSNREGYGYTF | TGTGCCAGCAGCTTATCGAACAGGGAGGGGTATGGCTACACCTTC
TRBJ1-6 | - | TRBV7-8 | - | CASSLRQGDSPLHF | TGTGCCAGCAGCTTACGGCAGGGTGATTCACCCCTCCACTTT
TRBJ1-5 | - | TRBV5-1 | - | CASSLDGYNQPQHF | TGCGCCAGCAGCTTGGACGGATACAATCAGCCCCAGCATTTT
TRBJ2-6 | - | TRBV30 | - | CAWSRGSGANVLTF | TGTGCCTGGAGTAGAGGCTCTGGGGCCAACGTCCTGACTTTC
TRBJ2-5 | - | TRBV2 | - | CASSDDRETQYF | TGTGCCAGCAGTGATGACAGGGAGACCCAGTACTTC
TRBJ1-1 | - | TRBV5-6 | - | CASSQDTEAFF | TGTGCCAGCAGCCAGGACACTGAAGCTTTCTTT
TRBJ1-6 | - | TRBV30 | - | CASREGGRSSYNSPLHF | TGTGCCTCCCGGGAAGGAGGACGGAGCTCCTATAATTCACCCCTCCACTTT
TRBJ1-6 | - | TRBV5-1 | - | CASSLASGSNSPLHF | TGCGCCAGCAGCTTGGCCTCAGGTAGTAATTCACCCCTCCACTTT
TRBJ2-7 | - | TRBV6-5 | - | CASSRADTTYEQYF | TGTGCCAGCAGCAGAGCGGACACCACCTACGAGCAGTACTTC
TRBJ1-2 | - | TRBV27 | - | CASRRDTTNYGYTF | TGTGCCAGCAGGCGGGACACCACTAACTATGGCTACACCTTC
TRBJ2-7 | - | TRBV10-3 | - | CAISGGSHEQYF | TGTGCCATCAGTGGGGGTTCCCACGAGCAGTACTTC
TRBJ2-5 | - | TRBV29-1 | - | CSVGETYSQETQYF | TGCAGCGTTGGCGAAACCTACAGCCAAGAGACCCAGTACTTC
TRBJ1-1 | - | TRBV5-1 | - | CASSPQVVNTEAFF | TGCGCCAGCAGCCCCCAGGTTGTGAACACTGAAGCTTTCTTT